Reported below is one TCR beta chain. Its antigen remains unidentified. The source of the sample is a study of radiation and T cells in renal cell carcinoma. Overall study findings and caveats: Without pretreatment biopsies, baseline tumor clonotype presence was undetermined. Top tumor clonotypes rose in blood 2 weeks post-radiation, then contracted.

Some clones are missing from TCRdb's copy, which holds only in-frame ones; the method was immunoSEQ multiplex PCR. The sample contains over 120,000 clones, about 88% of which appear only once. Indicated time point: baseline pretreatment blood. Indicated treatment: 15 Gy SBRT to primary tumor, nephrectomy 4 weeks later. Between the trimmed V and J ends, which lost 8 bases and 4 bases, there was a span of 23 bases. This CDR3 contains 16 residues. Germline lookup yields CDR1 KGHSH and CDR2 LQKENI. This specimen was blood, taken from a patient whose treatment included radiotherapy and nephrectomy. The V and J genes are TRBV18 and TRBJ2-5, with D perhaps being TRBD1 or TRBD2 (5 bases each). The receptor was derived from a woman between 45 and 60 years old with renal cell carcinoma. CDR3 residues: CASEPMQGVTRETQYF. CDR3 bases: TGTGCCAGCGAACCGATGCAGGGAGTGACGCGAGAGACCCAGTACTTC.